The rows below give T cell receptor beta chains drawn from one sample of a study of a mutant IDH1 vaccine in newly diagnosed glioma. TCRdb's copy holds only in-frame clones and misses some; the assay was immunoSEQ multiplex PCR. The repertoire includes 95,000 to 100,000 clones, over 85% of them detected once, and 0.5% to 0.6% sits in the top ten. The specimen was PBMCs, collected from a glioma patient treated with radiotherapy, temozolomide or both. The receptor source for this set is a woman aged 50 to 65 with glioma. CDR3s include the opening cysteine and the closing phenylalanine or tryptophan. D genes are given only for firm matches. The size of a clone is reported for some rows only, either as once, few or many, or as a class for expanded clones.

TRBD2,TRBJ2-3,TRBV11-2,-,TGTGCCAGCAGCTTCGGCTGGACTAGCGGGAGACGAGATACGCAGTATTTT,CASSFGWTSGRRDTQYF
-,TRBJ1-5,TRBV10-3,-,TGTGCCTCACGACCGGGCTCAAGCAATCAGCCCCAGCATTTT,CASRPGSSNQPQHF
TRBD2,TRBJ2-1,TRBV19,-,TGTGCCAGTAGTATATTCGCTCGGGGCGGGGGCTCCTACAATGAGCAGTTCTTC,CASSIFARGGGSYNEQFF
-,TRBJ2-2,TRBV5-1,-,TGCGCCAGCAGCTTGGATGACTCCGGGGAGCTGTTTTTT,CASSLDDSGELFF
-,TRBJ2-5,TRBV29-1,-,TGCAGCGCCCGAGGTGGACAGCTTTGGGAGACCCAGTACTTC,CSARGGQLWETQYF
-,TRBJ1-2,TRBV5-1,-,TGCGCCAGCAGCTTGACCTTCGACCGGGTGCGAGGCTACACCTTC,CASSLTFDRVRGYTF
TRBD1,TRBJ1-1,TRBV5-8,-,TGTGCCAGCAGTCCCGGGACAGGGGGACCCATGAACACTGAAGCTTTCTTT,CASSPGTGGPMNTEAFF
-,TRBJ2-1,TRBV10-3,-,TGTGCCATCAGTGAGCGGGAGTACACCTACAATGAGCAGTTCTTC,CAISEREYTYNEQFF
TRBD1,TRBJ2-7,TRBV6-1,-,TGTGCCAGCAGTGAAGGAGTCGACAGGGGCCCCTACGAGCAGTACTTC,CASSEGVDRGPYEQYF
TRBD1,TRBJ2-2,TRBV9,-,TGTGCCAGCAGCCCACGGCGACAGGGGACGAACACCGGGGAGCTGTTTTTT,CASSPRRQGTNTGELFF
-,TRBJ1-1,TRBV6-4,-,TGTGCCAGCAGTGACCAGGGTTTCATGAACACTGAAGCTTTCTTT,CASSDQGFMNTEAFF
-,TRBJ1-5,TRBV7-9,-,TGTGCCAGCAGCTCGGGGGCGCTTTTTAGCAATCAGCCCCAGCATTTT,CASSSGALFSNQPQHF
-,TRBJ2-5,TRBV6-1,once,TGTGCCAGCAGTGCCTGGCGCGAGTACCAAGAGACCCAGTACTTC,CASSAWREYQETQYF
-,TRBJ1-1,TRBV27,once,TGTGCCAGCTCTTGGGGTACTGAAGCTTTCTTT,CASSWGTEAFF
-,TRBJ2-3,TRBV13,-,TGTGCCAGCAGCTGGGGAGGAGATACGCAGTATTTT,CASSWGGDTQYF
TRBD1,TRBJ2-7,TRBV27,-,TGTGCCAGCAGCGACAGGGGGCTGGACGAGCAGTACTTC,CASSDRGLDEQYF